This T cell receptor beta chain was sequenced during a study of blood T cell repertoires in COVID-19. Study information: Samples representing acute and convalescent COVID-19 were sourced from the United States, Italy and Spain.

Authors' data handling: Counts of nucleated cells, estimated from reference gene primer amplification, were obtained. The table came from immunoSEQ multiplex PCR; TCRdb's copy has only in-frame clones and leaves some out. V, J and clone size are those of that table, while D and trimming were read from the DNA. This sample carries 240,000 or so clones, approximately 90% of them seen once, and the ten largest clones take roughly 7.8%. In its sample, this clone was seen a few times. The germline V gene has CDR1 LNHDA and CDR2 SQIVND (reference sequence). The CDR3 runs to 13 residues. Between the trimmed V and J ends, which lost 3 bases and 1 base, there was a span of 6 bases.

The clonotype originates from a man aged 55 to 69 who had recovered from COVID-19. The V call is TRBV19, the J call TRBJ1-1; D remains ambiguous. Sample: peripheral blood. The CDR3 DNA is TGTGCCAGTAGTATGAACTGGAACACTGAAGCTTTCTTT. It yields the protein CASSMNWNTEAFF.